This T cell receptor (beta chain) stems from a study of cytomegalovirus exposure and HLA in healthy donors. General observations from the study: Associated with cytomegalovirus, according to the listing, were 150 to 200 TCR beta chains. Most observed TCR sequences were rare, whereas some public TCRs were detected in many donors.

Trimming took off 5 bases at V and 2 bases at J, with 12 bases between the two ends. This CDR3 has 14 residues. Germline V gene lookup returns CDR1 SEHNR and CDR2 FQNEAQ (reference sequence). In the PCR, 60 Vbeta and 13 Jbeta primers were used. Some clones are missing from TCRdb's copy, which holds only in-frame ones; the method was immunoSEQ multiplex PCR. The table shows over 50,000 clones, with about 89% occurring only once. To note about this clone: Antigen: not known.

Input material: PBMCs. This clonotype originated in a man aged 18 to 29 in good health and CMV-seronegative. The genes are TRBV7-9 and TRBJ2-5; D is perhaps TRBD1 (6 bases). The CDR3, as DNA: TGTGCCAGCAGCGGGGACACCTATCAAGAGACCCAGTACTTC. The encoded protein is CASSGDTYQETQYF. The whole variable domain, remainder taken from reference TRBV7-9 and TRBJ2-5, is DTGVSQNPRHKITKRGQNVTFRCDPISEHNRLYWYRQTLGQGPEFLTYFQNEAQLEKSRLLSDRFSAERPKGSFSTLEIQRTEQGDSAMYLCASSGDTYQETQYFGPGTRLLVL.